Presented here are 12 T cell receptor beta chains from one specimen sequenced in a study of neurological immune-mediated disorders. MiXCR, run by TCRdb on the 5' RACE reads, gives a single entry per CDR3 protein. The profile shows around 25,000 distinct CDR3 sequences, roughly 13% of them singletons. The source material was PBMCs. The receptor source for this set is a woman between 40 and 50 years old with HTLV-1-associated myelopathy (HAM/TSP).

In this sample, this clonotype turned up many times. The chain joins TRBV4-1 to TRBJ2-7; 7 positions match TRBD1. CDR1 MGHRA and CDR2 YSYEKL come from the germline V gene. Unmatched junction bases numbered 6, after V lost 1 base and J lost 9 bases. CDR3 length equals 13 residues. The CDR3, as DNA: TGCGCCAGCAGCCAAGGGACAGGAGCTAGGCAGTACGTC. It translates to CASSQGTGARQYV.

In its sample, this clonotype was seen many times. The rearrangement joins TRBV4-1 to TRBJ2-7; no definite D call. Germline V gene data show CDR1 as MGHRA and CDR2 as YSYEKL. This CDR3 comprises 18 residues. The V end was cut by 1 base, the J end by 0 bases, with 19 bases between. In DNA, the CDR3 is TGCGCCAGCAGCCAAGTTGACTTCTTGCCCAGTAGCTCCTACGAGCAGTACTTC. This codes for CASSQVDFLPSSSYEQYF.

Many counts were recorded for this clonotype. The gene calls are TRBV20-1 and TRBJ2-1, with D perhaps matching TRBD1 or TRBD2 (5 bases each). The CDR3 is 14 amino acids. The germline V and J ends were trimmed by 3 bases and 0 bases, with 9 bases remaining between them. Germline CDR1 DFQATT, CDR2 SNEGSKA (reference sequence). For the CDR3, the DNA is TGCAGTGCTAGCGGGGCAAGCTCCTACAATGAGCAGTTCTTC. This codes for CSASGASSYNEQFF.

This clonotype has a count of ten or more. The CDR3 loop is CASSLELAGGSGELFF. The CDR3 DNA follows: TGTGCCAGCAGTTTAGAGCTAGCGGGGGGGAGCGGGGAGCTGTTTTTT. The chain joins TRBV12-3 or TRBV12-4 to TRBJ2-2; 12 positions match TRBD2. The CDR3 is made up of 16 amino acids. Germline trimming cut 1 base from V and 7 bases from J; bases unmatched to any gene: 4.

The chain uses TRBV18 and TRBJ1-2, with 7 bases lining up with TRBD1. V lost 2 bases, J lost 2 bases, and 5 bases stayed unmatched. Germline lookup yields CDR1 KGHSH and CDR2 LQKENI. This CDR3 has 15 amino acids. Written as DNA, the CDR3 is TGTGCCAGCTCACCAGCCGGACAGGCCAACTATGGCTACACCTTC. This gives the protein CASSPAGQANYGYTF.

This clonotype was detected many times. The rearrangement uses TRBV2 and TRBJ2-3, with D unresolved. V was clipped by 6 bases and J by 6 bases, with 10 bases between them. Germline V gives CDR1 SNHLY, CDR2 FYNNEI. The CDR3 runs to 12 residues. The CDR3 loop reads CASSAQGDTQYF. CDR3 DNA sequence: TGTGCCAGCAGCGCCCAAGGGGATACGCAGTATTTT.

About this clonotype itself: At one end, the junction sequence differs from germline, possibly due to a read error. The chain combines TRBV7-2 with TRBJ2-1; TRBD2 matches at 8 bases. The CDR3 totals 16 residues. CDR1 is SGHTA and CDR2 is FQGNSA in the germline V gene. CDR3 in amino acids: CASSQASGWTHNDQFF. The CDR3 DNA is TGTGCCAGCAGCCAAGCTAGCGGGTGGACCCACAATGATCAGTTCTTC.

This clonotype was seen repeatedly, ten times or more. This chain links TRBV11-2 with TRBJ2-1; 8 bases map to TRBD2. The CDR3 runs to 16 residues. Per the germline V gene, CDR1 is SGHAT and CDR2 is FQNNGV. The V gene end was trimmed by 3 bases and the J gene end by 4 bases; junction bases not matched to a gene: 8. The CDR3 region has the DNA TGTGCCAGCAGCTTTGGGCGGGGGGTAAATTACAATGAGCAGTTCTTC. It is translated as CASSFGRGVNYNEQFF.

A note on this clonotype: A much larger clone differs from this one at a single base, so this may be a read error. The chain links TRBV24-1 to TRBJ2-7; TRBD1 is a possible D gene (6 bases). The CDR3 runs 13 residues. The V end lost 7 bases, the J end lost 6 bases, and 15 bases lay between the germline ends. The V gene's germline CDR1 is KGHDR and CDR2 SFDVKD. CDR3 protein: CATRVQGYGEQYF. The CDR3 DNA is TGTGCCACCAGAGTTCAGGGGTACGGCGAGCAGTACTTC.

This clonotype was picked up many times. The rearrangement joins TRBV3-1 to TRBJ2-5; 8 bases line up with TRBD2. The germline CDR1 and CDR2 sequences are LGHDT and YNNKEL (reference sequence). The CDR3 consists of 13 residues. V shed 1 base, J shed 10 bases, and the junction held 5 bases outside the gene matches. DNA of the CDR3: TGTGCCAGCAGCCAAGGGCGGGGGGTCGGCCAGTACTTC. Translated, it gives CASSQGRGVGQYF.

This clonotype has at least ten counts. CDR3 DNA: TGTGCCGGAAGACAGGGATATGAGCAGTTCTTC. It codes for CAGRQGYEQFF. This rearrangement joins TRBV6-6 to TRBJ2-1; TRBD1 matches 7 bases. Trimming cost V 11 bases and J 8 bases; bases outside gene matches: 6. The CDR3 covers 11 residues. Germline V gives CDR1 MNHNY, CDR2 SVGAGI (reference sequence).

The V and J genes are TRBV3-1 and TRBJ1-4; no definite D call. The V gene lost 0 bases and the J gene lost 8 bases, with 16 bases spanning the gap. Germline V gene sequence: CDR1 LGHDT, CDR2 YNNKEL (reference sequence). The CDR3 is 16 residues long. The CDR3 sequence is CASSQDPRRTWEKLFF. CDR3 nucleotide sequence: TGTGCCAGCAGCCAAGATCCCAGGCGCACATGGGAAAAACTGTTTTTT.